The sequence of this TCR beta chain was determined in a study of spatial heterogeneity in lung cancer. Study information: Each distinct TCR and UMI combination averaged more than ten appearances in raw reads.

TCRdb re-called the 5' RACE reads through MiXCR, storing one row per CDR3 protein. This table has 40,000 to 45,000 distinct CDR3 sequences, roughly 13% appearing once. Described time point: sample taken at primary tumor resection. Study-wide results and caveats: Compared with follow-up, resection was when ubiquitous expanded tumor TCRs appeared in blood more.

The sample holds many counts of this clonotype. Its antigen is as yet unknown. In germline, CDR1 is SGHKS, CDR2 YYEKEE (reference sequence). The V segment lost 5 bases and the J segment 1 base; nucleotides outside the gene matches: 4. CDR3 size: 15 residues. The material sequenced was PBMCs, taken at surgery. The V and J genes are TRBV5-5 and TRBJ2-5, with 11 bases lining up with TRBD2. This receptor was identified in a male donor with early-stage non-small cell lung cancer. DNA of the CDR3: TGTGCCAGCAGACCTACTAGCGGGAGCCAAGAGACCCAGTACTTC. Protein sequence: CASRPTSGSQETQYF.